The clone carrying this TCR beta chain was seen a handful of times. As yet, its antigen is unknown. The V segment lost 7 bases and the J segment 15 bases; nucleotides outside the gene matches: 18. This CDR3 comprises 13 residues. Germline-derived CDR1 and CDR2 are SQVTM and ANQGSEA. The entry originates in a study of T cells after yellow fever vaccination. Study-wide findings and caveats: Secondary responses were weaker yet peaked faster, day 5 versus 15.

They built TCR cDNA with 5'RACE template switching, a step that put in a universal primer site and UMIs. MiXCR was run by TCRdb on the 5' RACE reads, yielding one entry per CDR3 protein. The sample gives around 500,000 distinct CDR3 sequences, roughly a fifth of which show up once; about 16% is in the top ten. The gene calls are TRBV29-1 and TRBJ2-1, with 7 nucleotides matching TRBD1. This receptor was identified in a man younger than 35 who received the YFV17D yellow fever vaccine. Here the sequenced sample was PBMCs, taken less than 25 days after the first yellow fever vaccination. CDR3 sequence: CSGVFLTGREGFF. The CDR3 coding sequence is TGCAGCGGTGTATTTCTGACAGGGCGAGAGGGGTTCTTC.